This record looks at one TCR beta chain sequence and its context. This clonotype was seen many times. It lacks a known antigen. No much larger clonotype is one base removed from it; base qualities were not supplied. Receptors were amplified or captured by 5' RACE. TCRdb lists the instrument as Illumina MiSeq. During library preparation, unique molecular identifiers were attached to individual cDNA molecules so that TCRs could be counted quantitatively and reproducibly. Per the source publication's procedure: A median of about 100,000 TCRs per sample was observed, with a range of 23,224 to 690,600. The Decombinator software suite was used to annotate the V, J and CDR3 of the TCR reads. To make PS versus PT1 abundance plots, every sample was subsampled to the same number of TCRs (28,000). TCRs were defined as expanded if absent before sensitization and observed at least eight times at the 2-week time point. TCRdb redid the processing of the public reads, applying fastp at Q25 and MiXCR, and retained in-frame beta chains. Records with the same CDR3 protein are collapsed into one entry carrying the most frequent genes and DNA. TCRdb's processing, not the study's, gives the V and J calls here. The sample profile shows approximately 81,000 distinct CDR3 sequences; about 7.7% of them were found once. The biggest ten clones account for under 3% of the sample.

The entry originates in a study of human T cells and chemical hapten exposure (dated by TCRdb to the early 2020s). At the level of the whole study: Libraries were combined into a pool for sequencing, and differences in TCR yield between samples came mainly from small differences in library volumes within the pool. For every blood RNA sample, sequencing covered both the TCR alpha and TCR beta chains. This study followed changes in the peripheral blood TCR repertoire in vivo during primary and secondary sensitization of alopecia patients to the hapten diphenylcyclopropenone (DPC). Beyond this particular receptor, the publication reports: DPC sensitization did not change the number of TCRs with a frequency above 1 in 1000, and there was no evidence of changes in global repertoire structure. Repeated subsampling changed both the strength of the expansion versus patch-test correlation and the threshold at which that correlation became significant.

Total RNA was extracted from unfractionated whole blood collected in Tempus Blood RNA tubes. A handful of healthy volunteers acted as controls for TCR sequencing and had blood drawn at day 0, 2 weeks and 6 weeks. CDR1 and CDR2 are drawn from the germline V gene: MGHDK, SYGVNS. Taken from cysteine to phenylalanine, the CDR3 has 11 residues. The kept DNA is CDR3 alone, 33 bases in frame from the first base. V was cut back by 4 bases and J by 3 bases, leaving a gap of 4 bases between them. The receptor chain draws on TRBV25-1 and TRBJ2-7; the D segment cannot be called with confidence. This TCR was recovered from a male donor in good health. The CDR3 sequence is CASSADYEQYF. The nucleotides are TGTGCCAGCAGTGCCGACTACGAGCAGTACTTC.